This T cell receptor (beta chain) was observed in a study of cytotoxic CD8 clonotypes in ibrutinib-treated CLL. Study-level background: Timing of response sample collection was a median around eleven months after treatment start, with a range of 6 to 36. There were, on average, approximately 250,000 productive templates and around 90,000 productive rearrangements per sample. Whole-study findings and limits: Public clonotypes showed up rarely, and on treatment they shrank or held steady.

This clone was seen only a few times. What it binds is unknown. Only in-frame clones appear in the TCRdb table, and some are missing; sequencing was by immunoSEQ multiplex PCR. The table includes fewer than 400,000 clones, 67% detected once. The CDR3 is 9 amino acids. CDR1 ENHRY and CDR2 SYGVKD come from the germline V gene. Between the trimmed V and J ends, which lost 7 bases and 6 bases, there was a span of 1 base. Sequencing was performed on PBMCs, taken after 36 months of ibrutinib treatment. V gene TRBV10-3 combines with J gene TRBJ2-1, with D unresolved. This clonotype was sampled from a human donor with chronic lymphocytic leukemia. CDR3 sequence: CAIINEQFF. The CDR3 DNA sequence: TGTGCCATCATCAATGAGCAGTTCTTC.